This entry lists 14 T cell receptor beta chains sequenced from one sample in a study of low-dose radiotherapy and immunotherapy resistance in tumors. Described time point: after trial treatment. Treatment in this sample: LDRT plus nivolumab, ipilimumab, low-dose cyclophosphamide and aspirin (RACIN trial). TRAV- and TRBV-specific primers were used for first-strand cDNA, which covered alpha and beta chains. Over roughly 19 PCR cycles, TCRs were amplified from a constant-region primer and V-primer adapter. TCRdb re-called the reads with MiXCR, one entry per CDR3 protein. The top ten hold approximately 5.9% of the sample, which has about 30,000 distinct CDR3 sequences, about 53% seen once. The material was PBMCs, obtained after low-dose radiotherapy plus immunotherapy. All receptors derive from a male donor with gallbladder cancer.

The chain has TRBV2 and TRBJ2-7, with 10 bases fitting TRBD1. Germline values: CDR1 SNHLY, CDR2 FYNNEI. The CDR3 consists of 15 residues. V shed 3 bases, J shed 2 bases, and the junction held 4 bases outside the gene matches. CDR3 protein: CASSETGQGTYEQYF. DNA for the CDR3: TGTGCCAGCAGTGAGACGGGACAGGGGACCTACGAGCAGTACTTC. Full variable domain (missing parts from reference TRBV2 and TRBJ2-7): EPEVTQTPSHQVTQMGQEVILRCVPISNHLYFYWYRQILGQKVEFLVSFYNNEISEKSEIFDDQFSVERPDGSNFTLKIRSTKLEDSAMYFCASSETGQGTYEQYFGPGTRLTVT.

This clonotype has a single count. The chain employs TRBV12-3 or TRBV12-4 and TRBJ2-3; 9 positions agree with TRBD2. The junction had 5 bases not matched to a gene; V was cut back by 6 bases and J by 4 bases. CDR3 length: 14 amino acids. The CDR3 reads CASRVAGAADTQYF. CDR3 bases: TGTGCCAGCAGAGTAGCGGGAGCGGCAGATACGCAGTATTTT.

In regard to this clonotype: A single base is all that separates this from a far larger clone, so a read error is likely. The chain is built from TRBV5-3 and TRBJ2-5; D gene uncertain. TRBV5-3 is an open reading frame whose function is uncertain. The CDR3 sequence is 11 residues long. CDR3 loop: CASSAPYEQDF. Written as DNA, the CDR3 is TGTGCCAGCAGCGCCCCTTACGAGCAGGACTTC.

This clonotype was counted ten times or more. The V and J genes are TRBV6-2 or TRBV6-3 and TRBJ2-5; the D call may be TRBD1 or TRBD2 (5 bases each). CDR1 is MNHEY, CDR2 SVGEGT, per germline. This CDR3 contains 16 residues. Trimming removed 5 bases at V and 5 bases at J, with 21 bases between. CDR3 region: CASSEGAQGRWETQYF. The CDR3 nucleotides read TGTGCCAGCAGTGAAGGGGCCCAGGGACGCTGGGAGACCCAGTACTTC.

This sequence joins TRBV13 and TRBJ2-7; D gene ambiguous. There are 12 residues in the CDR3. V was trimmed by 5 bases and J by 4 bases, leaving 9 bases between them. Looked up from germline, CDR1 is PRHDT and CDR2 is FYEKMQ (reference sequence). The CDR3 coding sequence is TGTGCCAGCAGCCAACAAGGATACGAGCAGTACTTC. This codes for CASSQQGYEQYF.

V gene TRBV6-2 or TRBV6-3 combines with J gene TRBJ2-5; 7 nucleotides agree with TRBD2. CDR1 and CDR2 from the germline V gene are MNHEY and SVGEGT. Trimming cost V 6 bases and J 3 bases; bases outside gene matches: 4. The CDR3 contains 13 residues. The CDR3 bases are TGTGCCAGCAGAGGAAGCGGGGAAGAGACCCAGTACTTC. It codes for CASRGSGEETQYF.

With respect to this clonotype: At one of its ends the junction is not consistent with the germline gene, which may arise from a read error. The V gene is TRBV29-1, the J gene TRBJ2-7; D might be TRBD2 (5 bases). Germline CDR1 reads SQVTM; CDR2 reads ANQGSEA. This CDR3 is 12 amino acids long. The CDR3 DNA follows: TGCACCGTCGGCGGGCAGCCCGTCGGTTTGAACTTC. It encodes CTVGGQPVGLNF.

The rearrangement joins TRBV24-1 to TRBJ2-5; 9 nucleotides line up with TRBD1. With V trimmed by 3 bases and J by 3 bases, 7 bases remained unmatched. This CDR3 region has 16 residues. CDR1 KGHDR and CDR2 SFDVKD come from the germline V gene. CDR3: CATSDPTGQGKETQYF. The DNA of the CDR3 is TGTGCCACCAGTGATCCAACGGGACAGGGAAAAGAGACCCAGTACTTC.

The sample holds many counts of this clonotype. The chain is built from TRBV4-2 and TRBJ1-4; the D is unclear. V lost 1 base and J lost 1, with 10 bases in between. The CDR3 is 16 amino acids. The germline gives CDR1 LGHNA, CDR2 YNFKEQ. CDR3 bases: TGTGCCAGCAGCCAAGGGATAGGTCTAACTAATGAAAAACTGTTTTTT. This encodes CASSQGIGLTNEKLFF.

A word on this clonotype: A read error is likely here: a far larger clone is one base away. The chain couples TRBV12-3 or TRBV12-4 to TRBJ2-2, with 8 bases fitting TRBD2. The CDR3 extends over 16 amino acids. This chain's CDR3 is CGSSSPGGAPTGELFF. The DNA for the CDR3 is TGTGGCAGCAGTTCCCCGGGAGGGGCGCCTACCGGGGAGCTGTTTTTT.

By share, this clonotype counts as medium-sized. The CDR3 DNA reads TGTGCCAGCAGTTACTCGAGACTGCCAACCTCCTACAATGAGCAGTTCTTC. Amino acid sequence: CASSYSRLPTSYNEQFF. This chain joins TRBV6-5 and TRBJ2-1; D uncertain. Germline V gene sequence: CDR1 MNHEY, CDR2 SVGAGI. Trimming cost V 0 bases and J 0 bases, with 12 bases left between them. The CDR3 loop spans 17 amino acids.

This clonotype was seen only a few times. A far more abundant clone sits one base away, making this likely a read error. This chain uses TRBV3-1 with TRBJ2-5; no definite D call. V was pared by 0 bases and J by 11 bases, with 10 bases between. The CDR3 is 12 residues long. Looked up from germline, CDR1 is LGHDT and CDR2 is YNNKEL (reference sequence). The CDR3 nucleotides read TGTGCCAGCAGCCAAGAGTTCAATGAGCAGTACTTC. Encoded protein: CASSQEFNEQYF.

The count of this clonotype is one. A far more abundant clone sits one base away, making this likely a read error. This sequence joins TRBV5-8 and TRBJ2-6; D is perhaps TRBD1 (5 bases). The germline V gene has CDR1 SGHTS and CDR2 YDEGEE. V shed 4 bases and J shed 0 bases, with 17 bases lying between them. This CDR3 is 18 amino acids long. The CDR3 sequence is CASSTLQVPFSGANVLTF. The CDR3 DNA follows: TGTGCCAGCAGCACGCTACAGGTCCCCTTCTCTGGGGCCAACGTCCTGACTTTC.

Ten or more counts support this clonotype. This chain links TRBV27 with TRBJ1-1; D unresolved. Germline V gives CDR1 MNHEY, CDR2 SMNVEV (reference sequence). This CDR3 spans 15 amino acids. Trimming took 2 bases from V and 5 from J, leaving 15 bases between them. The chain's CDR3 is CASSLGVGPRTEAFF. For the CDR3, the DNA is TGTGCCAGCAGTTTAGGGGTAGGACCGCGAACTGAAGCTTTCTTT.